A selection of T cell receptor beta chains follows, all from one sample in a study of blood T cell repertoires in COVID-19. Sequencing used immunoSEQ multiplex PCR; TCRdb keeps in-frame clones, though not all of them. This sample has about 480,000 clones, with 87% found just once. Sample: PBMCs or T cells enriched from blood (not recorded which). The origin of the receptors is a woman aged 18-29 years with acute COVID-19. The CDR3 runs from the conserved cysteine through the conserved F or W. A D gene is named only where the DNA matches it firmly. For some rows the clone size is stated as once, few or many, or as a class when expanded; others skip it.

>TRBV6-5|-|TRBD1|TRBJ1-5
TGTGCCAGCAGGGGGGGACAGGGCCAGCCCCAGCATTTT
CASRGGQGQPQHF
>TRBV18|-|-|TRBJ1-4
TGTGCCAGCTCACCTTACGAACAGGGCAATGAAAAACTGTTTTTT
CASSPYEQGNEKLFF
>TRBV11-2|-|TRBD2|TRBJ2-2
TGTGCCAGCAGCTTCCGACTAGCGATGAACACCGGGGAGCTGTTTTTT
CASSFRLAMNTGELFF
>TRBV3-1/TRBV3-2|-|-|TRBJ2-7
TGTGCCAGCAGCCAAGTTTCGTACGAGCAGTACTTC
CASSQVSYEQYF
>TRBV5-6|-|-|TRBJ2-2
TGTGCCAGCAGCTTGCAGACAGAAATGAACACCGGGGAGCTGTTTTTT
CASSLQTEMNTGELFF
>TRBV9|-|-|TRBJ1-6
TGTGCCAGCAGCCCTTCAGGGGCGGTTTATTCACCCCTCCACTTT
CASSPSGAVYSPLHF
>TRBV20-1|-|-|TRBJ1-2
TGCAGTGCTAGTGGGCCCCAGGGGTACTATGGCTACACCTTC
CSASGPQGYYGYTF
>TRBV7-9|-|-|TRBJ2-5
TGTGCCAGCAGCTTCTGGGGAGGAATGGAGACCCAGTACTTC
CASSFWGGMETQYF
>TRBV3-1/TRBV3-2|once|TRBD2|TRBJ2-1
TGTGCCAGCAGCACGGGGACTAGCGGAAACAATGAGCAGTTCTTC
CASSTGTSGNNEQFF
>TRBV25-1|-|-|TRBJ2-7
TGTGCCAGCACGGCGGATTCCTACGAGCAGTACTTC
CASTADSYEQYF
>TRBV4-1|-|TRBD1|TRBJ1-4
TGCGCCAGCAGCCAAGGTCCAGGGGGCGGTGAAAAACTGTTTTTT
CASSQGPGGGEKLFF